The clone carrying this T cell receptor (beta chain) has a single count. Its specificity is unknown. The data originate from a study of cytomegalovirus exposure and HLA in healthy donors. The study, taken as a whole, reports: CMV serostatus stood as the only immune exposure information on hand. In a later analysis, HLA-C alleles had the fewest associated TCRs, DRB1 alleles the most. The authors enumerated 164 TCR beta chains as linked to cytomegalovirus. Being productive about 87% or about 30% of the time was typical of most TCR beta V segments in an earlier analysis.

Primers for the PCR totalled 60 Vbeta and 13 Jbeta. Here immunoSEQ multiplex PCR was the method, and the copy in TCRdb shows in-frame clones only, minus some. The sample gives around 150,000 clones, 80% of which show up once; around 5% is in the top ten. V lost 2 bases to trimming and J lost 8 bases; unmatched junction nucleotides: 9. The length of the CDR3 is 14 residues. The V gene's germline CDR1 is SGHRS and CDR2 YFSETQ. Sequenced sample: PBMCs. The chain combines TRBV5-1 with TRBJ1-2; TRBD1 aligns across 7 bases. The clonotype originates from a man aged 25 to 40 in good health. CDR3 region: CASSFTGVEGGYTF. CDR3 DNA: TGCGCCAGCAGCTTCACAGGGGTAGAGGGCGGCTACACCTTC.